A selection of T cell receptor beta chains follows, all from one sample in a study of T cell changes during pregnancy in multiple sclerosis. Here immunoSEQ multiplex PCR was the method, and the copy in TCRdb shows in-frame clones only, minus some. This table holds 18,000 or so clones, more than 70% found once. Here the sequenced sample was CD4+ T cells from peripheral blood mononuclear cells, taken in the first trimester of pregnancy. The receptors here all came from a female donor in good health, enrolled as a control in a pregnancy study. The CDR3 runs from the conserved cysteine through the conserved F or W. D genes are given only for firm matches. The size field is filled for only some rows; it gives once, few, many or a size class.

TRBJ2-3 | TRBV5-1 | TRBD1 | - | TGCGCCAGCAGCTTGAGGGGGCTCGGCACAGATACGCAGTATTTT | CASSLRGLGTDTQYF
TRBJ2-1 | TRBV7-9 | - | few | TGTGCCAGCAGGCGGACGGGGAACAATGAGCAGTTCTTC | CASRRTGNNEQFF
TRBJ2-5 | TRBV11-2 | TRBD2 | - | TGTGCCAGCAGCGTAGGCGGGGGGCGGGAGACCCAGTACTTC | CASSVGGGRETQYF
TRBJ1-1 | TRBV12-5 | - | few | TGTGCTAGTGGCGCAACAGGAGTCCCTGAAGCTTTCTTT | CASGATGVPEAFF
TRBJ2-3 | TRBV7-2 | - | - | TGTGCCAGCAGCCAGAGGGCAGATACGCAGTATTTT | CASSQRADTQYF
TRBJ2-5 | TRBV12-5 | - | - | TGTGCTAGTGGCCCTGGGACTGTCCAAGAGACCCAGTACTTC | CASGPGTVQETQYF
TRBJ2-3 | TRBV19 | - | - | TGTGCCAGTAGTTCACTGGAGAATATTGATACGCAGTATTTT | CASSSLENIDTQYF
TRBJ2-3 | TRBV7-2 | TRBD1 | - | TGTGCGTTGGGGACAGGGTTCGGGGGTACGCAGTATTTT | CALGTGFGGTQYF
TRBJ2-7 | TRBV6-5 | TRBD2 | - | TGTGCCAGCAGTTACCAGGGAGGGTCGTTCTACGAGCAGTACTTC | CASSYQGGSFYEQYF
TRBJ1-1 | TRBV7-9 | - | once | TGTGCCAGCAGCTTAGGACTCCCAGGGACTGAAGCTTTCTTT | CASSLGLPGTEAFF
TRBJ1-1 | TRBV5-8 | - | - | TGTGCCAGCAGCTTGGAACAGAGGGGGAGCACTGAAGCTTTCTTT | CASSLEQRGSTEAFF
TRBJ1-1 | TRBV5-1 | - | - | TGCGCCAGCAGCCCTGGTTACATTTCTTGGGGGGGTAAGAACACTGAAGCTTTCTTT | CASSPGYISWGGKNTEAFF
TRBJ2-1 | TRBV5-6 | TRBD2 | - | TGTGCCAGCAGCTTGAAGGTAGCGGGAGGGCTCTACAATGAGCAGTTCTTC | CASSLKVAGGLYNEQFF
TRBJ2-2 | TRBV7-6 | TRBD1 | - | TGTGCCAGCAGTATAGTGCCAGGGGGCTTGGGGGAGCTGTTTTTT | CASSIVPGGLGELFF
TRBJ2-6 | TRBV14 | TRBD1 | - | TGTGCCAGCAGCCCGCAGACAGGGATCTCTGGGGCCAACGTCCTGACTTTC | CASSPQTGISGANVLTF
TRBJ1-1 | TRBV7-2 | - | - | TGTGCCAGCAGCTTAGAACAGGGGAACACTGAAGCTTTCTTT | CASSLEQGNTEAFF
TRBJ1-3 | TRBV7-2 | - | - | TGTGCCAGCAGCTTAGATCCGGGGGCTGGAAACACCATATATTTT | CASSLDPGAGNTIYF
TRBJ1-2 | TRBV19 | TRBD1 | - | TGTGCCAGTAGCCCGGACAGGGGGGGCTATGGCTACACCTTC | CASSPDRGGYGYTF
TRBJ1-4 | TRBV19 | - | - | TGTGCCAGTAGTAAGACAGCAACTAATGAAAAACTGTTTTTT | CASSKTATNEKLFF
TRBJ2-1 | TRBV2 | TRBD1 | - | TGTGCCAGCACCTTGGGACAGTCGAACTACAATGAGCAGTTCTTC | CASTLGQSNYNEQFF
TRBJ1-1 | TRBV23-1 | - | once | TGCGCCAGCAGTCAATCGGCTTTAAGGGCCAATGGGGCAGGGAGGGCCACTGAAGCTTTCTTT | CASSQSALRANGAGRATEAFF
TRBJ2-3 | TRBV5-8 | TRBD1 | - | TGTGCCAGCAGGTGGCTGGACAGGTACACAGATACGCAGTATTTT | CASRWLDRYTDTQYF
TRBJ2-1 | TRBV6-1 | TRBD1 | - | TGTGCCAGCAGTGACAGGGGGAATGAGCAGTTCTTC | CASSDRGNEQFF
TRBJ2-7 | TRBV27 | - | - | TGTGCCAGCAGAGCCGATTTGAGAAGCTCCTACGAGCAGTACTTC | CASRADLRSSYEQYF
TRBJ1-1 | TRBV12-5 | - | - | TGTGCTAGTGGTCCCCCCCGACAGTCAAGCACTGAAGCTTTCTTT | CASGPPRQSSTEAFF
TRBJ1-1 | TRBV18 | - | few | TGTGCCAGCTCATCGGGTACAGGCGGGGGATCCGGCACTGAAGCTTTCTTT | CASSSGTGGGSGTEAFF
TRBJ2-3 | TRBV12-5 | - | - | TGTGCTAGTGTCTTGGGCCCAGATACGCAGTATTTT | CASVLGPDTQYF
TRBJ1-5 | TRBV7-9 | - | once | TGTGCCAGCAGGCAAGGGAGCCAGCCCCAGCATTTT | CASRQGSQPQHF
TRBJ1-1 | TRBV7-8 | TRBD1 | few | TGTGCCAGCAGCCAGGGGGCGGGGTCCACTGAAGCTTTCTTT | CASSQGAGSTEAFF
TRBJ2-3 | TRBV18 | - | once | TGTGCCAGCTCCCAGGACACAGATACGCAGTATTTT | CASSQDTDTQYF
TRBJ1-6 | TRBV18 | - | - | TGTGCCAGCTCACCTAAATTAGGGGCTGGCGGTTCACCCCTCCACTTT | CASSPKLGAGGSPLHF
TRBJ1-1 | TRBV6-1 | TRBD1 | - | TGTGCCAGCAGTGGCGGGACAGGGGAATACACTGAAGCTTTCTTT | CASSGGTGEYTEAFF
TRBJ1-1 | TRBV19 | - | once | TGTGCCAGTAGGGGCAGGGACTTGAACACTGAAGCTTTCTTT | CASRGRDLNTEAFF
TRBJ2-1 | TRBV5-1 | TRBD1 | - | TGCGCCAGCACCACCCAGGGGGCGCTCCGCGGGATCTATTCGGATGAGCAGTTCTTC | CASTTQGALRGIYSDEQFF
TRBJ2-3 | TRBV7-9 | TRBD2 | - | TGTGCCAGCAGCTTTAGCGGGGGGGGCGGCACAGATACGCAGTATTTT | CASSFSGGGGTDTQYF
TRBJ2-3 | TRBV6-1 | - | - | TGTGCCAGCGTGGGGGACTGGAGCACAGATACGCAGTATTTT | CASVGDWSTDTQYF
TRBJ2-7 | TRBV7-9 | - | - | TGTGCCAGCAGCTTACCGGAGTCTCCCGACGAGCAGTACTTC | CASSLPESPDEQYF
TRBJ2-1 | TRBV11-3 | TRBD2 | - | TGTGCCAGCAGCTTAGATGGGACTAGCGGGGGGCCGTCGGGGAATGAGCAGTTCTTC | CASSLDGTSGGPSGNEQFF
TRBJ1-2 | TRBV5-5 | - | - | TGTGCCAGCAGCTCTGGTTTCGGGAGGCAAAGACTTAACTATGGCTACACCTTC | CASSSGFGRQRLNYGYTF
TRBJ1-2 | TRBV7-7 | - | - | TGTGCCAGCAGCCTAGAGGGGACTCGGGGAAACTATGGCTACACCTTC | CASSLEGTRGNYGYTF
TRBJ2-1 | TRBV5-1 | TRBD2 | few | TGCGCCAGCAGCCCCATGACTAGCGCAAACAATGAGCAGTTCTTC | CASSPMTSANNEQFF
TRBJ1-2 | TRBV19 | TRBD1 | once | TGTGCCAGTAGTACAGATCTTCCCGGGACAGGGACCTATGGCTACACCTTC | CASSTDLPGTGTYGYTF
TRBJ2-5 | TRBV30 | TRBD2 | once | TGTGCCTGGGCCGTTGGTGGGACTAGCTTCACGGAGACCCAGTACTTC | CAWAVGGTSFTETQYF
TRBJ1-1 | TRBV20-1 | - | - | TGCAGTGCTCTAAACACTGAAGCTTTCTTT | CSALNTEAFF